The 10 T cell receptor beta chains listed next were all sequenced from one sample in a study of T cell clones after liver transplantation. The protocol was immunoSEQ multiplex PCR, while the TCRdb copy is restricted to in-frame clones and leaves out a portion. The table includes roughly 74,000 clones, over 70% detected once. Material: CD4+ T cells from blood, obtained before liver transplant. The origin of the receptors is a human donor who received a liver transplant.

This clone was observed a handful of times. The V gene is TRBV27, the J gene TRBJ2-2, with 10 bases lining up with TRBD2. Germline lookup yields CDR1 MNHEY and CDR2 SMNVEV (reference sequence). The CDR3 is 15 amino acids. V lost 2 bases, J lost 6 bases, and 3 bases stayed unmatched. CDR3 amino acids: CASSLVLAGPGELFF. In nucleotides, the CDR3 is TGTGCCAGCAGTTTAGTACTAGCGGGACCCGGGGAGCTGTTTTTT.

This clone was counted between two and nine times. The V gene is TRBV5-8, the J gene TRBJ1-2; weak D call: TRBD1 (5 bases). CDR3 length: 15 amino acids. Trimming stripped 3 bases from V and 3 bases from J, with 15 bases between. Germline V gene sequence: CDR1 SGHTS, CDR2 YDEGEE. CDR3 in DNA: TGTGCCAGCAGCTGGGACGCTGTTGGGGACTATGGCTACACCTTC. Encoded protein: CASSWDAVGDYGYTF.

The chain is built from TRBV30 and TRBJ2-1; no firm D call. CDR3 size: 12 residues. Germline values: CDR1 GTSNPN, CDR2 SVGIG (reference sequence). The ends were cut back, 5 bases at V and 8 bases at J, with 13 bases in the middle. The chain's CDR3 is CAWVHRFHEQFF. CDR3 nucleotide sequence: TGTGCCTGGGTGCACCGTTTCCATGAGCAGTTCTTC.

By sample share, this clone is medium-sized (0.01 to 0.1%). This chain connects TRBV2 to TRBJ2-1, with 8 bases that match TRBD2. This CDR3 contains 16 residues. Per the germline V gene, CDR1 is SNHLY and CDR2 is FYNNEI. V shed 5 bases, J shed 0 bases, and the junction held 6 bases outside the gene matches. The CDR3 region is CASSRLAFLSYNEQFF. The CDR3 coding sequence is TGTGCCAGCAGTCGACTAGCGTTCCTCTCCTACAATGAGCAGTTCTTC. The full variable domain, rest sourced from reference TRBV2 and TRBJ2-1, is EPEVTQTPSHQVTQMGQEVILRCVPISNHLYFYWYRQILGQKVEFLVSFYNNEISEKSEIFDDQFSVERPDGSNFTLKIRSTKLEDSAMYFCASSRLAFLSYNEQFFGPGTRLTVL.

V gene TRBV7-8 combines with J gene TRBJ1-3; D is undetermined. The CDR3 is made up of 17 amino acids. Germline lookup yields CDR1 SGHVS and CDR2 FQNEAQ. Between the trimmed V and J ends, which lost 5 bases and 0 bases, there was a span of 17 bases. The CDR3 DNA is TGTGCCAGCAGCCTCTCCTTAAGCCGGGACTCTGGAAACACCATATATTTT. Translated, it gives CASSLSLSRDSGNTIYF.

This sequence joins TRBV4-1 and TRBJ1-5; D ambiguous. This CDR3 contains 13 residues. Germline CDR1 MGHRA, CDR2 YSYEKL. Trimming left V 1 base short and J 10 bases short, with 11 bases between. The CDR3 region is CASSQASLGPQHF. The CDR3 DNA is TGCGCCAGCAGCCAAGCATCTCTTGGACCCCAGCATTTT.

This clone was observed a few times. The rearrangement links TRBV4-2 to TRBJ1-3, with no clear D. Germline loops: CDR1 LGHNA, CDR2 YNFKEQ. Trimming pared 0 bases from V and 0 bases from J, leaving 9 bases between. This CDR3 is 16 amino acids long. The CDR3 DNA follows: TGTGCCAGCAGCCAAGATTTAAGTCTCTCTGGAAACACCATATATTTT. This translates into CASSQDLSLSGNTIYF.

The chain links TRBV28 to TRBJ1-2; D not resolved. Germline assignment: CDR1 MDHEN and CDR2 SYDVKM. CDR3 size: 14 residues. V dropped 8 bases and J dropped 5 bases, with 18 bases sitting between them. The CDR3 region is CASRGLSAWYGYTF. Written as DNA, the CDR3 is TGTGCCAGCCGCGGGCTCTCAGCTTGGTATGGCTACACCTTC.

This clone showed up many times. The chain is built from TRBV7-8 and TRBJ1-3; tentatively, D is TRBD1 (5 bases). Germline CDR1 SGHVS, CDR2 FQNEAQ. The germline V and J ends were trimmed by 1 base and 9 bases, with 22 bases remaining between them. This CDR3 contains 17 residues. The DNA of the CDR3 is TGTGCCAGCAGCTTAGGGTTAAGAGGCAGGACACTCACCACCATATATTTT. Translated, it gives CASSLGLRGRTLTTIYF.

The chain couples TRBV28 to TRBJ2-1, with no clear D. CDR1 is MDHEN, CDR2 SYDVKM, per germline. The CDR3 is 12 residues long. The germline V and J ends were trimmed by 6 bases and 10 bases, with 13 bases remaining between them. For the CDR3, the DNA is TGTGCCAGCAGCCTAGGGCCAACAGAGCAGTTCTTC. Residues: CASSLGPTEQFF.